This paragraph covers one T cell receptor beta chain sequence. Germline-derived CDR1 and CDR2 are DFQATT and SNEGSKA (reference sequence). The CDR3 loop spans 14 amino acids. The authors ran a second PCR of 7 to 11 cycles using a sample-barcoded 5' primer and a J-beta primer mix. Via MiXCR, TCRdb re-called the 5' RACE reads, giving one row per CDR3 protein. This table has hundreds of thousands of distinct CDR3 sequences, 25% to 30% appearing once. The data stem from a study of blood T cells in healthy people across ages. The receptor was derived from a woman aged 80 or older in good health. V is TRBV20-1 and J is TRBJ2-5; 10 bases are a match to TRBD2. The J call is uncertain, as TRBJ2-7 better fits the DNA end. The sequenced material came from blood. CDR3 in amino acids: CSASGLAGETEQYF. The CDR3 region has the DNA TGCAGTGCTAGCGGCCTAGCGGGAGAGACCGAGCAGTACTTC.